Shown below are 27 T cell receptor beta chains from a single sample sequenced in a study of control samples from healthy donors and cancer patients. Sequenced by immunoSEQ multiplex PCR; TCRdb stores in-frame clones only, minus some. The profile covers a few hundred thousand clones, with 90% appearing a single time and just under 6.5% taken by the ten largest. Sample: PBMCs. The receptors were gathered from a man aged 40-55 years with head and neck cancer.

This clone was picked up a small number of times. The rearrangement links TRBV5-4 to TRBJ1-2, with TRBD1 matching 7 bases. After removal of 3 bases from V and 4 bases from J, the junction contained 15 bases not matched to a gene. In germline, CDR1 is SGHNT, CDR2 YYREEE (reference sequence). CDR3 length: 17 amino acids. CDR3: CASSWTIMGQSRYGYTF. CDR3 sequence (DNA): TGTGCCAGCAGCTGGACGATTATGGGACAGTCGCGCTATGGCTACACCTTC. Drawing the rest from reference TRBV5-4 and TRBJ1-2, the complete variable domain is ETGVTQSPTHLIKTRGQQVTLRCSSQSGHNTVSWYQQALGQGPQFIFQYYREEENGRGNFPPRFSGLQFPNYSSELNVNALELDDSALYLCASSWTIMGQSRYGYTFGSGTRLTVV.

The rearrangement joins TRBV3-1 (or the pseudogene TRBV3-2) to TRBJ2-7; 8 positions match TRBD2. The CDR3 contains 15 residues. Germline CDR1 LGHDT, CDR2 YNNKEL (reference sequence). V trimming: 4 bases; J trimming: 7 bases; junction bases outside the gene matches: 12. DNA of the CDR3: TGTGCCAGCAGCCTCTATGGCGGGGGGCCGGGGGAGCAGTACTTC. It yields the protein CASSLYGGGPGEQYF.

This chain connects TRBV9 to TRBJ1-3, with a tentative D call TRBD1 (5 bases). Germline values: CDR1 SGDLS, CDR2 YYNGEE. CDR3 length: 16 residues. The V gene lost 4 bases and the J gene lost 2 bases, with 16 bases spanning the gap. The CDR3 bases are TGTGCCAGCAGCCCCGGGGCTTTCGAAGCTGGAAACACCATATATTTT. Its protein is CASSPGAFEAGNTIYF. Full variable domain (missing parts from reference TRBV9 and TRBJ1-3): DSGVTQTPKHLITATGQRVTLRCSPRSGDLSVYWYQQSLDQGLQFLIQYYNGEERAKGNILERFSAQQFPDLHSELNLSSLELGDSALYFCASSPGAFEAGNTIYFGEGSWLTVV.

The chain combines TRBV28 with TRBJ1-3; D call uncertain. With 8 bases removed from V and 4 bases from J, the gap between germline ends came to 15 bases. Germline-derived CDR1 and CDR2 are MDHEN and SYDVKM. The CDR3 contains 14 residues. CDR3 region: CASPIWANGNTIYF. The CDR3 DNA is TGTGCCAGCCCGATATGGGCGAACGGAAACACCATATATTTT.

This chain uses TRBV9 with TRBJ2-2; TRBD2 might be the D (6 bases). Per germline, CDR1 SGDLS and CDR2 YYNGEE. The V end lost 0 bases, the J end lost 4 bases, and 16 bases lay between the germline ends. This CDR3 is 17 amino acids long. The CDR3 protein is CASSVGETSYSTGELFF. The CDR3 nucleotides read TGTGCCAGCAGCGTAGGGGAGACTAGTTATAGCACCGGGGAGCTGTTTTTT.

This chain joins TRBV28 and TRBJ2-7, with D possibly being TRBD2 (6 bases). V dropped 3 bases and J dropped 3 bases, with 12 bases sitting between them. Germline V gives CDR1 MDHEN, CDR2 SYDVKM. The CDR3 is made up of 14 amino acids. The CDR3 is CASSFFTSHYEQYF. The CDR3 nucleotides are TGTGCCAGCAGTTTCTTTACTAGCCACTACGAGCAGTACTTC.

The chain couples TRBV9 to TRBJ1-4; D unresolved. CDR3 length: 15 amino acids. Germline CDR1 reads SGDLS; CDR2 reads YYNGEE. Trimming left V 2 bases short and J 0 bases short, with 8 bases between. DNA of the CDR3: TGTGCCAGCAGCGTCTCAGCCGCAACTAATGAAAAACTGTTTTTT. It translates to CASSVSAATNEKLFF.

The chain carries TRBV19 and TRBJ2-7; no clear D gene. The V and J ends lost 9 bases and 4 bases respectively, with 13 bases between them. The V gene's germline CDR1 is LNHDA and CDR2 SQIVND (reference sequence). The CDR3 runs to 12 residues. In DNA form, the CDR3 reads TGTGCCAGCCTTTCAGGAGATTACGAGCAGTACTTC. It translates to CASLSGDYEQYF.

V and J are TRBV19 and TRBJ1-1; D not resolved. The V gene's germline CDR1 is LNHDA and CDR2 SQIVND (reference sequence). The CDR3 totals 12 residues. Deletions cut 5 bases from V and 5 bases from J, with 9 bases between. In DNA, the CDR3 is TGTGCCAGTAGTTTATCGGAGACTGAAGCTTTCTTT. It yields the protein CASSLSETEAFF. The complete variable domain, with remaining parts taken from reference TRBV19 and TRBJ1-1, reads DGGITQSPKYLFRKEGQNVTLSCEQNLNHDAMYWYRQDPGQGLRLIYYSQIVNDFQKGDIAEGYSVSREKKESFPLTVTSAQKNPTAFYLCASSLSETEAFFGQGTRLTVV.

The rearrangement uses TRBV27 and TRBJ1-1, with D possibly TRBD1 on 6 matching bases. V shed 4 bases and J shed 4 bases, with 13 bases lying between them. The CDR3 loop spans 14 amino acids. The germline gives CDR1 MNHEY, CDR2 SMNVEV (reference sequence). The CDR3 coding sequence is TGTGCCAGCAGTTCCCCTTTCAGGGGCACTGAAGCTTTCTTT. It is translated as CASSSPFRGTEAFF.

The chain couples TRBV6-6 to TRBJ1-1; TRBD1 is a possible D gene (6 bases). With 2 bases removed from V and 5 bases from J, the gap between germline ends came to 9 bases. Germline V gene sequence: CDR1 MNHNY, CDR2 SVGAGI (reference sequence). This CDR3 is built from 13 residues. The CDR3 reads CASSYGTRTEAFF. The CDR3 DNA reads as TGTGCCAGCAGTTACGGGACAAGAACTGAAGCTTTCTTT.

This chain links TRBV7-9 with TRBJ1-5, with TRBD1 matching over 9 bases. In germline, CDR1 is SEHNR, CDR2 FQNEAQ (reference sequence). The V segment lost 1 base and the J segment 6 bases; nucleotides outside the gene matches: 4. CDR3 length: 15 residues. This CDR3 reads CASSLGGTGSQPQHF. In DNA form, the CDR3 reads TGTGCCAGCAGCTTAGGAGGGACAGGGAGTCAGCCCCAGCATTTT.

The chain uses TRBV11-2 and TRBJ2-3; TRBD1 matches at 8 bases. Germline loops: CDR1 SGHAT, CDR2 FQNNGV. Trimming took 7 bases from V and 6 from J; bases not matched to a gene: 12. This CDR3 has 15 amino acids. The DNA for the CDR3 is TGTGCCAGCAACACCCTCAGGGGGCGGGGCGATACGCAGTATTTT. This sequence encodes CASNTLRGRGDTQYF.

The V and J genes are TRBV19 and TRBJ2-2; TRBD1 agrees at 8 bases. Trimming removed 10 bases from V and 1 base from J; junction bases left unmatched: 5. Germline loops: CDR1 LNHDA, CDR2 SQIVND (reference sequence). The CDR3 runs 14 residues. CDR3 in DNA: TGTGCCATCTCCGGGACAGGGAACACCGGGGAGCTGTTTTTT. Its protein is CAISGTGNTGELFF.

V usage is TRBV27 and J usage is TRBJ2-1, with 7 nucleotides matching TRBD2. This CDR3 has 16 residues. Germline CDR1 is MNHEY and CDR2 is SMNVEV (reference sequence). V lost 4 bases and J lost 0; bases outside the gene matches: 6. The chain's CDR3 is CASSSGGGFSYNEQFF. The CDR3 coding sequence is TGTGCCAGCAGTTCTGGGGGGGGGTTCTCCTACAATGAGCAGTTCTTC.

The chain joins TRBV19 to TRBJ2-7; D is unresolved. CDR1 and CDR2 (germline): LNHDA, SQIVND (reference sequence). Trimming stripped 5 bases from V and 10 bases from J, with 15 bases between. The CDR3 sequence is 12 residues long. CDR3 region: CASSPGSYIQYF. For the CDR3, the DNA is TGTGCCAGTAGTCCCGGGTCATATATTCAGTACTTC.

The chain has TRBV19 and TRBJ1-6; D possibly corresponds to TRBD1 (6 bases). Germline-derived CDR1 and CDR2 are LNHDA and SQIVND (reference sequence). This CDR3 is built from 17 residues. V gave up 4 bases and J gave up 0 bases, with 13 bases separating them. In DNA form, the CDR3 reads TGTGCCAGTAGTACCTCACAGGGAAGCTCCTATAATTCACCCCTCCACTTT. Translation: CASSTSQGSSYNSPLHF.

The CDR3 spells CSVLGGAGWDEQFF. CDR3 in DNA: TGCAGCGTCCTAGGTGGCGCGGGATGGGATGAGCAGTTCTTC. The chain is built from TRBV29-1 and TRBJ2-1; D is perhaps TRBD2 (6 bases). Germline-derived CDR1 and CDR2 are SQVTM and ANQGSEA. The CDR3 consists of 14 residues. V lost 6 bases to trimming and J lost 8 bases, with 20 bases between them.

The CDR3, as DNA: TGCGCCAGCAGTCCGCAAATAGGTTCCGGGGAGCTGTTTTTT. It encodes CASSPQIGSGELFF. The chain couples TRBV4-1 to TRBJ2-2; no clear D. CDR1 MGHRA and CDR2 YSYEKL come from the germline V gene. The CDR3 runs to 14 residues. V shed 6 bases and J shed 6 bases, with 14 bases lying between them.

The genes are TRBV27 and TRBJ2-3; D unclear. The CDR3 consists of 11 residues. Germline-derived CDR1 and CDR2 are MNHEY and SMNVEV (reference sequence). V lost 8 bases, J lost 2 bases, and 5 bases lay in between. CDR3 sequence reads: CASGITDTQYF. Written as DNA, the CDR3 is TGTGCCAGCGGAATCACAGATACGCAGTATTTT.

This chain connects TRBV19 to TRBJ2-3, with 7 bases that match TRBD1. The V gene's germline CDR1 is LNHDA and CDR2 SQIVND (reference sequence). The CDR3 length is 15 residues. Trimming removed 6 bases from V and 4 bases from J; junction bases left unmatched: 10. CDR3 protein: CASSQTGPPADTQYF. CDR3 nucleotides: TGTGCCAGTAGCCAGACAGGGCCCCCGGCAGATACGCAGTATTTT. The full variable domain, its missing parts supplied by reference TRBV19 and TRBJ2-3, is DGGITQSPKYLFRKEGQNVTLSCEQNLNHDAMYWYRQDPGQGLRLIYYSQIVNDFQKGDIAEGYSVSREKKESFPLTVTSAQKNPTAFYLCASSQTGPPADTQYFGPGTRLTVL.

This clone appeared once. This chain links TRBV3-1 (or the pseudogene TRBV3-2) with TRBJ2-1, with 8 bases lining up with TRBD2. Germline V gene lookup returns CDR1 LGHDT and CDR2 YNNKEL (reference sequence). J gave up 5 bases and V 0 bases, and 9 bases lay outside the gene matches. The CDR3 spans 17 residues. DNA for the CDR3: TGTGCCAGCAGCCAAGATTTAGGTAGCGGGAAGGACAATGAGCAGTTCTTC. It is translated as CASSQDLGSGKDNEQFF.

This clone was observed a single time. The V gene is TRBV19, the J gene TRBJ1-2; 7 bases match TRBD1. The CDR3 length is 14 residues. Germline V CDR1 and CDR2: LNHDA, SQIVND (reference sequence). The V segment lost 5 bases and the J segment 4 bases; nucleotides outside the gene matches: 7. CDR3 sequence: CASSPDRDGYGYTF. DNA for the CDR3: TGTGCCAGTAGTCCAGACAGGGACGGCTATGGCTACACCTTC. The variable domain in full, completed from reference TRBV19 and TRBJ1-2, reads DGGITQSPKYLFRKEGQNVTLSCEQNLNHDAMYWYRQDPGQGLRLIYYSQIVNDFQKGDIAEGYSVSREKKESFPLTVTSAQKNPTAFYLCASSPDRDGYGYTFGSGTRLTVV.

The chain is built from TRBV5-4 and TRBJ1-1; D might be TRBD1 (5 bases). Germline CDR1 and CDR2: SGHNT and YYREEE (reference sequence). This CDR3 region has 12 residues. The ends were cut back, 1 base at V and 11 bases at J, with 12 bases in the middle. In DNA, the CDR3 is TGTGCCAGCAGCTTGTATGGGACGGAGGCTTTCTTT. This translates into CASSLYGTEAFF.

The chain has TRBV6-5 and TRBJ1-1, with a weak D call TRBD1 (5 bases). The CDR3 runs 15 residues. V was pared by 7 bases and J by 1 base, with 16 bases between. Germline CDR1 MNHEY, CDR2 SVGAGI. The CDR3 nucleotides are TGTGCCAGCACTCCCGCGGGACGGCCGAACACTGAAGCTTTCTTT. Encoded protein: CASTPAGRPNTEAFF.

The rearrangement joins TRBV10-2 to TRBJ2-3; perhaps TRBD2 as D (7 bases). CDR1 and CDR2 from the germline V gene are WSHSY and SAAADI. The CDR3 extends over 17 amino acids. V shed 6 bases and J shed 5 bases, with 24 bases lying between them. The CDR3 DNA sequence: TGCGCCAGCAGCACCCGTAGTGGGGGGGCCCGGGGAGATACGCAGTATTTT. Protein: CASSTRSGGARGDTQYF.

CDR3 region: CASSLGTAEAFF. The CDR3 DNA is TGTGCCAGCAGTCTCGGGACGGCCGAAGCTTTCTTT. V and J are TRBV28 and TRBJ1-1; tentative D call: TRBD1 (5 bases). The CDR3 is 12 amino acids. The V gene lost 5 bases and the J gene lost 8 bases, with 12 bases spanning the gap. Germline V gene data show CDR1 as MDHEN and CDR2 as SYDVKM. The full variable domain, rest sourced from reference TRBV28 and TRBJ1-1, is DVKVTQSSRYLVKRTGEKVFLECVQDMDHENMFWYRQDPGLGLRLIYFSYDVKMKEKGDIPEGYSVSREKKERFSLILESASTNQTSMYLCASSLGTAEAFFGQGTRLTVV.